What follows are 14 T cell receptor beta chains derived from one specimen sequenced in a study of beta chain features in type 1 diabetes listed by TCRdb under 2018. Libraries were prepared through the immunoSEQ multiplex PCR assay. All of the isolated RNA was reverse transcribed with the High Capacity cDNA Reverse Transcription Kit, so expressed TCRB transcripts were sequenced. Drawn from immuneACCESS, this table holds only the in-frame rearrangements with V and J called that TCRdb kept. Clones are partly lost; checked studies trace under half to an unresolved V gene and leave the rest unexplained. For this sample the table gives fewer than 200,000 clones, of which approximately 8.1% were detected only once. Clones ranked in the top ten supply approximately 0.65% of the sample. The sequenced sample was central memory CD4+ T cells from blood. These receptors all come from a man aged 18 to 35 in good health.

The chain is built from TRBV27 and TRBJ1-4, with TRBD1 as a possible D gene (6 bases). CDR3 length: 15 amino acids. Between the trimmed V and J ends, which lost 5 bases and 4 bases, there was a span of 14 bases. Germline loops: CDR1 MNHEY, CDR2 SMNVEV (reference sequence). The chain's CDR3 is CASSNDRIGNEKLFF. The DNA for the CDR3 is TGTGCCAGCAGTAACGACAGGATTGGTAATGAAAAACTGTTTTTT.

This clone has more than one count but fewer than ten. The rearrangement joins TRBV28 to TRBJ1-2; D gene uncertain. CDR1 is MDHEN, CDR2 SYDVKM, per germline. This CDR3 is built from 14 residues. Trimming stripped 3 bases from V and 4 bases from J, with 12 bases between. CDR3 loop: CASSFGARLYGYTF. As DNA, the CDR3 is TGTGCCAGCAGTTTTGGAGCCCGGCTCTATGGCTACACCTTC.

The genes are TRBV28 and TRBJ1-2; no firm D call. The CDR3 extends over 12 amino acids. V lost 2 bases and J lost 6, with 7 bases in between. Per the germline V gene, CDR1 is MDHEN and CDR2 is SYDVKM. CDR3 protein: CASSLRGNGYTF. The CDR3 coding sequence is TGTGCCAGCAGTTTACGAGGGAATGGCTACACCTTC.

In this sample, this clone turned up a few times. The chain links TRBV28 to TRBJ1-5, with TRBD1 as a possible D gene (6 bases). Trimming stripped 0 bases from V and 6 bases from J, with 12 bases between. This CDR3 comprises 15 residues. Looked up from germline, CDR1 is MDHEN and CDR2 is SYDVKM. CDR3 nucleotide sequence: TGTGCCAGCAGTTTATGGGGCGGGGGCAGTCAGCCCCAGCATTTT. It is translated as CASSLWGGGSQPQHF.

The table lists this clone with a few counts. This chain connects TRBV6-1 to TRBJ2-7; 8 bases match TRBD1. Losses at the gene ends were 4 bases for V and 2 bases for J; bases not matched to a gene: 1. CDR3 size: 13 residues. Per germline, CDR1 MNHNS and CDR2 SASEGT. DNA for the CDR3: TGTGCCAGCAGTGGGACAGGGACCTACGAGCAGTACTTC. Residues: CASSGTGTYEQYF.

V and J are TRBV11-1 and TRBJ1-5; 7 bases fit TRBD1. Germline CDR1 and CDR2: SGHAT and FQDESV (reference sequence). The CDR3 contains 13 residues. The V gene end was trimmed by 4 bases and the J gene end by 7 bases; junction bases not matched to a gene: 4. CDR3: CASSSQGDQPQHF. CDR3 nucleotides: TGTGCCAGCAGCTCCCAGGGGGACCAGCCCCAGCATTTT.

This clone was picked up a small number of times. The chain combines TRBV14 with TRBJ2-1; D is perhaps TRBD2 (6 bases). V lost 2 bases to trimming and J lost 9 bases, with 11 bases between them. Germline CDR1 and CDR2: SGHDN and FVKESK. The CDR3 totals 13 residues. CDR3 amino acids: CASSQQMEGEQFF. CDR3 nucleotides: TGTGCCAGCAGCCAACAAATGGAGGGTGAGCAGTTCTTC. Full variable domain (outside the CDR3, taken from reference TRBV14 and TRBJ2-1): EAGVTQFPSHSVIEKGQTVTLRCDPISGHDNLYWYRRVMGKEIKFLLHFVKESKQDESGMPNNRFLAERTGGTYSTLKVQPAELEDSGVYFCASSQQMEGEQFFGPGTRLTVL.

This clone was detected a few times. The chain has TRBV6-6 and TRBJ2-7, with a possible D match to TRBD2 (5 bases). V was cut by 6 bases and J by 6 bases, with 15 bases left in between. The CDR3 totals 13 residues. Germline values: CDR1 MNHNY, CDR2 SVGAGI (reference sequence). The CDR3 sequence: CASRVPGTPEQYF. CDR3 nucleotides: TGTGCCAGCAGGGTCCCGGGAACACCCGAGCAGTACTTC.

This clone came up a few times. The rearrangement links TRBV4-3 to TRBJ2-1, with 11 bases fitting TRBD2. The CDR3 loop spans 14 amino acids. V shed 1 base, J shed 9 bases, and the junction held 2 bases outside the gene matches. Germline CDR1 LGHNA, CDR2 YSLEER. The CDR3 reads CASSQGLAGSEQFF. The CDR3 coding sequence is TGCGCCAGCAGCCAAGGACTAGCGGGAAGTGAGCAGTTCTTC.

A few counts support this clone. The V call is TRBV7-2, the J call TRBJ2-5; possibly TRBD1 for D (6 bases). The CDR3 loop spans 15 amino acids. The germline V and J ends were trimmed by 1 base and 5 bases, with 14 bases remaining between them. The germline gives CDR1 SGHTA, CDR2 FQGNSA. CDR3 amino acids: CASSLEYRAWETQYF. DNA of the CDR3: TGTGCCAGCAGCTTAGAGTACAGGGCATGGGAGACCCAGTACTTC. The complete variable domain, with remaining parts taken from reference TRBV7-2 and TRBJ2-5, reads GAGVSQSPSNKVTEKGKDVELRCDPISGHTALYWYRQSLGQGLEFLIYFQGNSAPDKSGLPSDRFSAERTGGSVSTLTIQRTQQEDSAVYLCASSLEYRAWETQYFGPGTRLLVL.

This clone has more than one count but fewer than ten. The junction departs from germline at one end; a sequencing error may be responsible. Other DNA sequences in this specimen translate into the identical CDR3. The V call is TRBV5-4, the J call TRBJ1-5; 10 nucleotides align to TRBD1. Germline CDR1 reads SGHNT; CDR2 reads YYREEE (reference sequence). The CDR3 runs 14 residues. The DNA for the CDR3 is TGCGCCAGCAGCCAAGAGGGACAGGGGCAGCCCCAGCATTTT. Translating gives CASSQEGQGQPQHF.

Regarding this clone: Other DNA sequences from this sample encode an identical CDR3 as well. The J gene is TRBJ2-5, the V gene TRBV7-3, with D unresolved. V was pared by 1 base and J by 1 base, with 4 bases between. The CDR3 consists of 13 residues. Looked up from germline, CDR1 is SGHTA and CDR2 is FQGTGA. CDR3 loop: CASSLSSQETQYF. DNA for the CDR3: TGTGCCAGCAGCTTAAGCAGCCAAGAGACCCAGTACTTC.

V gene TRBV30 combines with J gene TRBJ1-6; tentative D call: TRBD1 (5 bases). CDR1 is GTSNPN and CDR2 is SVGIG in the germline V gene (reference sequence). CDR3 length: 16 amino acids. V was trimmed by 0 bases and J by 10 bases, leaving 19 bases between them. The CDR3 sequence is CAWSVLGQGFGSPLHF. The CDR3 bases are TGTGCCTGGAGTGTACTGGGGCAGGGCTTCGGATCACCCCTCCACTTT. The full variable domain, its missing parts supplied by reference TRBV30 and TRBJ1-6, is SQTIHQWPATLVQPVGSPLSLECTVEGTSNPNLYWYRQAAGRGLQLLFYSVGIGQISSEVPQNLSASRPQDRQFILSSKKLLLSDSGFYLCAWSVLGQGFGSPLHFGNGTRLTVT.

The chain uses TRBV6-5 and TRBJ2-3; D perhaps matches TRBD2 (5 bases). Trimming left V 7 bases short and J 0 bases short, with 11 bases between. The CDR3 is 14 residues long. Germline V gives CDR1 MNHEY, CDR2 SVGAGI. The DNA for the CDR3 is TGTGCCAGCAAAGAGGGCCGGAGCACAGATACGCAGTATTTT. The encoded protein is CASKEGRSTDTQYF.